Below are 25 T cell receptor beta chains sequenced from a single sample in a study of vaccination effects on CD4 cells after COVID-19. Their antigen targets remain unknown. Within the ViraFEST assay, antigen-specific CD4+ T cells underwent expansion with viral peptide pools prior to sequencing. Researchers isolated CD4+ T cells once approximately eleven days of culture had elapsed. The healthy vaccine recipients, who had no prior SARS-CoV-2 infection, showed negative nucleocapsid antibodies. The protocol was immunoSEQ multiplex PCR, while the TCRdb copy is restricted to in-frame clones and leaves out a portion. The profile covers 25,000 to 35,000 clones, with over 70% appearing a single time and roughly 30% taken by the ten largest. The source material was CD4+ T cells from PBMCs cultured with SARS-CoV-2 spike peptides, sampled before COVID-19 vaccination. The receptors come from a human donor who received a COVID-19 vaccine.

DNA for the CDR3: TGCGCCAGCAGCTTGGCTTTTGAGCGGGGATACGAGCAGTACTTC. Translated: CASSLAFERGYEQYF. The gene calls are TRBV5-1 and TRBJ2-7; the match to TRBD2 covers 7 bases. The junction had 7 bases not matched to a gene; V was cut back by 0 bases and J by 4 bases. The germline gives CDR1 SGHRS, CDR2 YFSETQ. This CDR3 is 15 amino acids long.

The J gene is TRBJ1-5, the V gene TRBV4-1; possible D gene TRBD1, 6 bases. V was cut by 1 base and J by 7 bases, with 17 bases left in between. Germline CDR1 reads MGHRA; CDR2 reads YSYEKL. This CDR3 has 16 residues. This CDR3 is CASSQGIGAGDQPQHF. In nucleotides, the CDR3 is TGCGCCAGCAGCCAAGGAATCGGAGCAGGGGACCAGCCCCAGCATTTT.

This clone appeared a single time. The J gene is TRBJ2-7, the V gene TRBV29-1; D remains unclear. Germline V gene sequence: CDR1 SQVTM, CDR2 ANQGSEA. The CDR3 runs 12 residues. V dropped 3 bases and J dropped 5 bases, with 11 bases sitting between them. CDR3 residues: CSVERSLHEQYF. The CDR3 nucleotides read TGCAGCGTTGAGCGATCACTCCACGAGCAGTACTTC.

The CDR3 is CASSLGGQPQHF. Here the CDR3 DNA reads TGTGCCAGTTCACTCGGGGGCCAGCCCCAGCATTTT. The chain recombines TRBV2 with TRBJ1-5; the D gene is possibly TRBD1 (6 bases). With 9 bases removed from V and 7 bases from J, the gap between germline ends came to 13 bases. Germline V CDR1 and CDR2: SNHLY, FYNNEI. The CDR3 has 12 residues.

V is TRBV5-1 and J is TRBJ1-1; D is unclear. CDR1 and CDR2 from the germline V gene are SGHRS and YFSETQ. Trimming cost V 2 bases and J 1 base, with 9 bases left between them. This CDR3 is 14 amino acids long. The CDR3 region is CASSFGTGNTEAFF. CDR3 nucleotide sequence: TGCGCCAGCAGCTTCGGCACGGGGAACACTGAAGCTTTCTTT.

This clone has just one count. V is TRBV30 and J is TRBJ1-2; the D gene is possibly TRBD1 (5 bases). Germline V gene sequence: CDR1 GTSNPN, CDR2 SVGIG (reference sequence). Trimming took off 0 bases at V and 7 bases at J, with 15 bases between the two ends. The CDR3 loop spans 14 amino acids. CDR3 region: CAWSVLGQFGGYTF. The DNA for the CDR3 is TGTGCCTGGAGTGTACTGGGGCAGTTCGGTGGCTACACCTTC.

This clone turned up a few times. The chain has TRBV19 and TRBJ1-5; 9 positions agree with TRBD1. CDR1 and CDR2 (germline): LNHDA, SQIVND (reference sequence). Trimming removed 7 bases from V and 1 base from J; junction bases left unmatched: 8. The CDR3 extends over 16 amino acids. The CDR3: CASTAGQGRSNQPQHF. As DNA, the CDR3 is TGTGCCAGTACCGCGGGACAGGGTAGAAGCAATCAGCCCCAGCATTTT.

This clone was detected only a few times. The J gene is TRBJ1-1, the V gene TRBV7-9; D is undetermined. CDR3 size: 13 residues. Trimming pared 1 base from V and 1 base from J, leaving 4 bases between. CDR1 is SEHNR and CDR2 is FQNEAQ in the germline V gene (reference sequence). The CDR3 bases are TGTGCCAGCAGCTTAGGGACGAACACTGAAGCTTTCTTT. It yields the protein CASSLGTNTEAFF.

This clone showed up just once. The rearrangement links TRBV30 to TRBJ1-5; D unclear. CDR1 and CDR2 from the germline V gene are GTSNPN and SVGIG (reference sequence). With 1 base removed from V and 0 bases from J, the gap between germline ends came to 7 bases. The CDR3 runs 14 residues. In nucleotides, the CDR3 is TGTGCCTGGAGTGCCCCAAATAGCAATCAGCCCCAGCATTTT. Protein product: CAWSAPNSNQPQHF.

This rearrangement joins TRBV12-5 to TRBJ2-5; possibly TRBD1 for D (6 bases). The germline gives CDR1 LGHNT, CDR2 FRNRAP. Deletions cut 4 bases from V and 4 bases from J, with 16 bases between. There are 15 residues in the CDR3. This CDR3 is CASGSPTGFRETQYF. CDR3 bases: TGTGCTAGTGGTTCGCCCACAGGGTTCCGAGAGACCCAGTACTTC.

The gene calls are TRBV6-6 and TRBJ1-2, with D maybe TRBD1 (6 bases). This CDR3 spans 17 amino acids. The V and J ends lost 5 bases and 5 bases respectively, with 24 bases between them. Germline V gene sequence: CDR1 MNHNY, CDR2 SVGAGI (reference sequence). The DNA of the CDR3 is TGTGCCAGCAGTCCCACACAGTCGCTACAGGGCCCATATGGCTACACCTTC. As protein: CASSPTQSLQGPYGYTF.

V gene TRBV29-1 combines with J gene TRBJ2-5; D unclear. The CDR3 covers 13 residues. Germline CDR1 and CDR2: SQVTM and ANQGSEA. V lost 4 bases and J lost 2, with 11 bases in between. As DNA, the CDR3 is TGCAGCGTTGCGCCTCGACTGCAAGAGACCCAGTACTTC. Amino acid sequence: CSVAPRLQETQYF.

The chain employs TRBV5-4 and TRBJ1-1; D unresolved. The V gene lost 0 bases and the J gene lost 4 bases, with 16 bases spanning the gap. The CDR3 is 16 amino acids. Germline assignment: CDR1 SGHNT and CDR2 YYREEE (reference sequence). This chain's CDR3 is CASSLAGVLGGTEAFF. The DNA of the CDR3 is TGTGCCAGCAGCTTGGCTGGTGTTCTCGGAGGCACTGAAGCTTTCTTT.

This sequence joins TRBV25-1 and TRBJ2-6; D is undetermined. This CDR3 is built from 17 residues. V was shortened by 4 bases and J by 2 bases, with 15 bases between the two germline ends. Per the germline V gene, CDR1 is MGHDK and CDR2 is SYGVNS. CDR3 nucleotide sequence: TGTGCCAGCAGTGGTGCAGCCACATGGGCTGGGGCCAACGTCCTGACTTTC. Translated, it gives CASSGAATWAGANVLTF.

This clone was seen a handful of times. The chain recombines TRBV28 with TRBJ1-6; 9 nucleotides line up with TRBD1. Trimming took 6 bases from V and 11 from J; bases not matched to a gene: 17. Germline V gene lookup returns CDR1 MDHEN and CDR2 SYDVKM. This CDR3 is 17 amino acids long. The CDR3 here is CASSSLSPGTGKPPLHF. The CDR3 bases are TGTGCCAGCAGCTCCCTCTCCCCCGGGACAGGGAAGCCACCCCTCCACTTT.

This clone was seen just once. This chain uses TRBV6-5 with TRBJ1-5; 8 nucleotides align to TRBD1. V gave up 6 bases and J gave up 5 bases; unmatched junction bases: 3. The CDR3 has 13 amino acids. Germline V CDR1 and CDR2: MNHEY, SVGAGI. CDR3 in DNA: TGTGCCAGCAGCCAGGACAGGGATCAGCCCCAGCATTTT. Amino acids: CASSQDRDQPQHF.

The sample holds one count of this clone. The chain is built from TRBV6-5 and TRBJ1-1; D may be TRBD1 (6 bases). From germline, CDR1 is MNHEY and CDR2 SVGAGI. The CDR3 loop spans 13 amino acids. Trimming stripped 7 bases from V and 4 bases from J, with 13 bases between. The CDR3, as DNA: TGTGCCAGCAAGCCGGGGGCAAGCACTGAAGCTTTCTTT. It translates to CASKPGASTEAFF.

The genes are TRBV19 and TRBJ2-3; 9 nucleotides agree with TRBD2. The CDR3 has 15 residues. V trimming: 4 bases; J trimming: 1 base; junction bases outside the gene matches: 3. CDR1 and CDR2 from the germline V gene are LNHDA and SQIVND (reference sequence). CDR3 coding DNA: TGTGCCAGTAGTACACCTAGCGGGGGCACAGATACGCAGTATTTT. This codes for CASSTPSGGTDTQYF.

In its sample, this clone was seen a few times. J is TRBJ2-7 and V is TRBV5-4, with D uncertain. V was cut by 1 base and J by 1 base, with 12 bases left in between. Germline V gene lookup returns CDR1 SGHNT and CDR2 YYREEE (reference sequence). The CDR3 has 15 amino acids. In nucleotides, the CDR3 is TGTGCCAGCAGCTTGTCAGGTGGCAGTTCCTACGAGCAGTACTTC. Translation: CASSLSGGSSYEQYF.

This chain connects TRBV29-1 to TRBJ2-3, with TRBD1 matching over 9 bases. V shed 3 bases and J 3 bases; nucleotides not matched to a gene: 7. The CDR3 sequence is 15 residues long. Germline values: CDR1 SQVTM, CDR2 ANQGSEA. CDR3 loop: CSVDMNRGLTDTQYF. CDR3 coding DNA: TGCAGCGTTGATATGAACAGGGGGCTGACAGATACGCAGTATTTT.

This rearrangement joins TRBV18 to TRBJ1-5, with D possibly being TRBD1 (6 bases). There are 15 residues in the CDR3. Per germline, CDR1 KGHSH and CDR2 LQKENI. The ends were cut back, 0 bases at V and 4 bases at J, with 10 bases in the middle. CDR3 DNA sequence: TGTGCCAGCTCACCACCGGGACAAGTGAATCAGCCCCAGCATTTT. It yields the protein CASSPPGQVNQPQHF.

This clone was picked up one time. V gene TRBV4-1 combines with J gene TRBJ2-1; D remains ambiguous. Trimming took off 2 bases at V and 0 bases at J, with 5 bases between the two ends. This CDR3 has 14 residues. Germline-derived CDR1 and CDR2 are MGHRA and YSYEKL. The CDR3 DNA is TGCGCCAGCAGCCAAATCTCCTCCTACAATGAGCAGTTCTTC. This sequence encodes CASSQISSYNEQFF.

This clone turned up a few times. For the CDR3, the DNA is TGTGCCAGCAGCTTTGGCAGGGAGAATGAAGCTTTCTTT. This encodes CASSFGRENEAFF. This sequence joins TRBV5-4 and TRBJ1-1; D possibly corresponds to TRBD1 (5 bases). V was pared by 2 bases and J by 7 bases, with 12 bases between. This CDR3 has 13 residues. The V gene's germline CDR1 is SGHNT and CDR2 YYREEE (reference sequence).

The V call is TRBV28, the J call TRBJ2-7, with TRBD2 as a possible D gene (6 bases). The CDR3 totals 17 residues. V lost 1 base and J lost 3, with 19 bases in between. The germline V gene encodes CDR1 MDHEN and CDR2 SYDVKM. The CDR3 reads CASSLSGLGLGIYEQYF. The CDR3 bases are TGTGCCAGCAGTTTATCCGGCTTGGGACTTGGGATCTACGAGCAGTACTTC. Drawing the rest from reference TRBV28 and TRBJ2-7, the complete variable domain is DVKVTQSSRYLVKRTGEKVFLECVQDMDHENMFWYRQDPGLGLRLIYFSYDVKMKEKGDIPEGYSVSREKKERFSLILESASTNQTSMYLCASSLSGLGLGIYEQYFGPGTRLTVT.

Only a few counts were recorded for this clone. CDR3 coding DNA: TGTGCCAGCAGTGCCCCACACAGGAAAGGGCCGTATAGCAATCAGCCCCAGCATTTT. The encoded protein is CASSAPHRKGPYSNQPQHF. The genes are TRBV6-1 and TRBJ1-5, with D possibly TRBD1 on 5 matching bases. CDR1 and CDR2 (germline): MNHNS, SASEGT. Between the trimmed V and J ends, which lost 4 bases and 0 bases, there was a span of 22 bases. This CDR3 region has 19 residues.